What follows describes a single TCR beta chain. Its antigen is not identified. The data were obtained in a study of CD8+CD57+ T cells in acquired aplastic anemia. Study background: DNA per sorted CD4+ or CD8+ sample ranged about 0.2 to 30 ug, averaging roughly 3.3 ug. Overall study results and limits: Found in both controls and patients were twenty-nine CD8+ CDR3 sequences. Patient and control CD8+ Simpson's diversity was not significantly different.

TCR beta VDJ and CDR3 profiles were obtained from a genomic DNA template. MiXCR, run by TCRdb on the reads, gives a single entry per CDR3 protein. The data show about 210,000 distinct CDR3 sequences, with roughly 33% seen just once and roughly 1.1% held by the top ten. The specimen sequenced was sorted CD4+, CD8+, or CD8+CD57+ T cells (not recorded which) from PBMCs. The origin of this receptor is a human donor in good health, serving as a control.

The CDR3 nucleotides are TGTGCCAGCAGCCCATCCCCAGCTTCCTCCTACAATGAGCAGTTCTTC. Its translation is CASSPSPASSYNEQFF. The genes are TRBV11-2 and TRBJ2-1, with unresolved D. V shed 5 bases and J shed 0 bases, with 14 bases lying between them. Germline loops: CDR1 SGHAT, CDR2 FQNNGV. The CDR3 runs to 16 residues.